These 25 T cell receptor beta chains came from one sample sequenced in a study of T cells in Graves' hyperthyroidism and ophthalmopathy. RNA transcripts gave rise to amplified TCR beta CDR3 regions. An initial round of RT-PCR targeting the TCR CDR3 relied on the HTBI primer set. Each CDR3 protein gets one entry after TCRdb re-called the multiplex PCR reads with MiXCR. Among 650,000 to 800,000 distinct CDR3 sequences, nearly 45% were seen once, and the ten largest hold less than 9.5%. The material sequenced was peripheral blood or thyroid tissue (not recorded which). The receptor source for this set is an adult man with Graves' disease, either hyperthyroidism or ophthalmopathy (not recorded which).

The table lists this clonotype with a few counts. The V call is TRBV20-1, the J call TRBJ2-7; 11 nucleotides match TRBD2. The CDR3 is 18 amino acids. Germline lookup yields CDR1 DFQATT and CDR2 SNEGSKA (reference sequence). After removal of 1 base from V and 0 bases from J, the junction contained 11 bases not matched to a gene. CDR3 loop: CSARVPPGTSGSSYEQYF. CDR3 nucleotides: TGCAGTGCTAGAGTCCCGCCCGGGACTAGCGGCAGCTCCTACGAGCAGTACTTC.

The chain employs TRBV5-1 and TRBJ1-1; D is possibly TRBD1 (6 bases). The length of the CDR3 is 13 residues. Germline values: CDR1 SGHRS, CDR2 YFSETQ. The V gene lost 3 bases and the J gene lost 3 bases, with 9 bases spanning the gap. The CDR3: CASSWGADTEAFF. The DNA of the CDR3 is TGCGCCAGCAGCTGGGGGGCGGACACTGAAGCTTTCTTT.

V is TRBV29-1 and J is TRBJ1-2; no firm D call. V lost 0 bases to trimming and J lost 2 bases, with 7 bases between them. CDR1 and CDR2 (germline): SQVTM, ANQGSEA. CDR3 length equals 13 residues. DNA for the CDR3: TGCAGCGTTGAAGAGGACGGGAACTATGGCTACACCTTC. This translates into CSVEEDGNYGYTF.

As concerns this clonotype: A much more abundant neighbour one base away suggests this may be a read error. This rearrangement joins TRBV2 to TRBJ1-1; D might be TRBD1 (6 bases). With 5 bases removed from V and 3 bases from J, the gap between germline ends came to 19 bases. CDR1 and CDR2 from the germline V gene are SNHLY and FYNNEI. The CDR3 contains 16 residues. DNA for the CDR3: TGTGCCAGCAGTCCACGACAGGTGACGTTGGACACTGAAGCTTTCTTT. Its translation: CASSPRQVTLDTEAFF.

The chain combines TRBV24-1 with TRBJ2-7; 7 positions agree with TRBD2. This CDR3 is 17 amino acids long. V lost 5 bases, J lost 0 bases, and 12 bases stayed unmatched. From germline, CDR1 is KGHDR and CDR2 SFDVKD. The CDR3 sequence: CATSARGWRGSSYEQYF. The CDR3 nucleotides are TGTGCCACCAGTGCTAGAGGGTGGCGGGGGAGCTCCTACGAGCAGTACTTC.

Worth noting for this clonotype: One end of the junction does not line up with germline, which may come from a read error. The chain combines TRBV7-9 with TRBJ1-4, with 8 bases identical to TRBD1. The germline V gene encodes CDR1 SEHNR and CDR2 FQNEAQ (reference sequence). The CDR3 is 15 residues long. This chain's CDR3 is CAGSGPGGTNEKLFF. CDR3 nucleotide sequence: TGTGCCGGCAGTGGGCCAGGGGGCACTAATGAAAAACTGTTTTTT.

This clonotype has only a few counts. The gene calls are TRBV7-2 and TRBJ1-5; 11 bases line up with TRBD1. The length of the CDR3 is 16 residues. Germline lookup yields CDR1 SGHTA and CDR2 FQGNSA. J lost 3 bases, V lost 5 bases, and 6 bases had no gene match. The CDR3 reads CASSPRTGGVNQPQHF. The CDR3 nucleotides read TGTGCCAGCAGCCCCCGGACAGGGGGCGTCAATCAGCCCCAGCATTTT.

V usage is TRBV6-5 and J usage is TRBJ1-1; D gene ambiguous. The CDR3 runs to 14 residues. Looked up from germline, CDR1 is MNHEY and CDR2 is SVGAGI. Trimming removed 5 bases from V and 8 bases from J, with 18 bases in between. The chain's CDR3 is CASSEDLTTMEAFF. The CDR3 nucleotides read TGTGCCAGCAGTGAGGACCTCACTACCATGGAAGCTTTCTTT.

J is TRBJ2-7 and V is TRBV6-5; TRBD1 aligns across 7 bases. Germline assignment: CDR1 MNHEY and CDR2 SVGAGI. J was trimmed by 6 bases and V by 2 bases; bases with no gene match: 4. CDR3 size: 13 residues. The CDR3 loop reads CASSYRTGVEQYF. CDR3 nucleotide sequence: TGTGCCAGCAGTTACCGTACAGGGGTCGAGCAGTACTTC.

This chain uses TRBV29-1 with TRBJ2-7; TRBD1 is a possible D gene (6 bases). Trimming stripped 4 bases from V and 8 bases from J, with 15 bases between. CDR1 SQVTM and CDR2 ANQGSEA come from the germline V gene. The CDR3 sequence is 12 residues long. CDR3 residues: CSVGATGPQQYF. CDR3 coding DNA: TGCAGCGTTGGCGCGACAGGACCCCAGCAGTACTTC.

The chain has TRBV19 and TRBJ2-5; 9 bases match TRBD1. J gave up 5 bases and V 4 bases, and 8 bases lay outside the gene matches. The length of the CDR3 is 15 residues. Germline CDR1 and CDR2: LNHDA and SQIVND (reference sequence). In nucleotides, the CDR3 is TGTGCCAGTAGTACCCGTACAGGGGGCGGGGAGACCCAGTACTTC. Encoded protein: CASSTRTGGGETQYF.

Here the CDR3 reads CASSPRTGAPTEAFF. The CDR3 DNA follows: TGTGCCAGCAGTCCACGGACAGGGGCGCCCACTGAAGCTTTCTTT. The chain joins TRBV2 to TRBJ1-1; 9 nucleotides line up with TRBD1. This CDR3 contains 15 residues. V trimming: 5 bases; J trimming: 4 bases; junction bases outside the gene matches: 8. The germline V gene encodes CDR1 SNHLY and CDR2 FYNNEI. Together with reference TRBV2 and TRBJ1-1, the CDR3 gives the full variable domain: EPEVTQTPSHQVTQMGQEVILRCVPISNHLYFYWYRQILGQKVEFLVSFYNNEISEKSEIFDDQFSVERPDGSNFTLKIRSTKLEDSAMYFCASSPRTGAPTEAFFGQGTRLTVV.

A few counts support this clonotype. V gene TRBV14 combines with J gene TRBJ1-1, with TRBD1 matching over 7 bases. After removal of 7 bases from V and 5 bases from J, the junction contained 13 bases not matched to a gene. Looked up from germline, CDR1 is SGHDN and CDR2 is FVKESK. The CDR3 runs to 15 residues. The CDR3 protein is CASTLRRGLETEAFF. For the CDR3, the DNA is TGTGCCAGCACCCTCAGGAGGGGGCTTGAAACTGAAGCTTTCTTT. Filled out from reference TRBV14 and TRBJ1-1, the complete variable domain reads EAGVTQFPSHSVIEKGQTVTLRCDPISGHDNLYWYRRVMGKEIKFLLHFVKESKQDESGMPNNRFLAERTGGTYSTLKVQPAELEDSGVYFCASTLRRGLETEAFFGQGTRLTVV.

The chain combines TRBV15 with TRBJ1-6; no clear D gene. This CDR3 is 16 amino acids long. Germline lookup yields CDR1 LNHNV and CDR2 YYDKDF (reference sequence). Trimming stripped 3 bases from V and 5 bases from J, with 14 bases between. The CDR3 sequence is CATSSVEAENNSPLHF. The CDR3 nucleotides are TGTGCCACCAGCAGCGTTGAAGCGGAAAATAATTCACCCCTCCACTTT.

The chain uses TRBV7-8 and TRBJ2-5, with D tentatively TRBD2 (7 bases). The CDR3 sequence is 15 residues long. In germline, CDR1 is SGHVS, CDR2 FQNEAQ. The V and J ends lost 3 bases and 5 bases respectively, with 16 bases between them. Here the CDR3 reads CASSLGGRGIETQYF. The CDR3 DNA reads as TGTGCCAGCAGCTTGGGGGGGCGCGGTATCGAGACCCAGTACTTC.

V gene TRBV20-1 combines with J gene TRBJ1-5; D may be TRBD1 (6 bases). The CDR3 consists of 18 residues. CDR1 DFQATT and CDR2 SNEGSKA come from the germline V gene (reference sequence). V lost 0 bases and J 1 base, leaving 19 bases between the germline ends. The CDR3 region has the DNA TGCAGTGCTAGAGATCGCCCCCCAACAGGGTTGAGCAATCAGCCCCAGCATTTT. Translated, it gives CSARDRPPTGLSNQPQHF.

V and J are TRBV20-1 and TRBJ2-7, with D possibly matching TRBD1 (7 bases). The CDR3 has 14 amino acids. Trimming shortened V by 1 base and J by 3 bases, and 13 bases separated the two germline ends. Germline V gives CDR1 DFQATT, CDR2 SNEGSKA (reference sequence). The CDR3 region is CSARAGGQLYEQYF. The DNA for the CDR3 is TGCAGTGCTAGAGCCGGGGGACAGCTCTACGAGCAGTACTTC.

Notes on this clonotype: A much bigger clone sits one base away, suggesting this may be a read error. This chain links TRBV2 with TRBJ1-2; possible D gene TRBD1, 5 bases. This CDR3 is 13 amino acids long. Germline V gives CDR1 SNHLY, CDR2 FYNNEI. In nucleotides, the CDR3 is TGTGCCGGCAGTGGGGACGGACCATATGGCTACACCTTC. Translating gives CAGSGDGPYGYTF.

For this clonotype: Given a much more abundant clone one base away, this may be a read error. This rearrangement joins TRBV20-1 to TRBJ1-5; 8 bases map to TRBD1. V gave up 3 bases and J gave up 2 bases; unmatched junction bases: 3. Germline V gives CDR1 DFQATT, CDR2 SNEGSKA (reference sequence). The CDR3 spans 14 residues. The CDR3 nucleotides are TGCAGTGCTAGCGCGGACAGGGGCAATCAGCCCCAGCATTTT. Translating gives CSASADRGNQPQHF.

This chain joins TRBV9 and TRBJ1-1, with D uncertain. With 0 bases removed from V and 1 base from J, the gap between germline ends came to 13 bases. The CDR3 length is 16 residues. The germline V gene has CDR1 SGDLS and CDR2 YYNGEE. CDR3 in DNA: TGTGCCAGCAGCGTAGACCCCGGCAGACAGAACACTGAAGCTTTCTTT. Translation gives CASSVDPGRQNTEAFF.

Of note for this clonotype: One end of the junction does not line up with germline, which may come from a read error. The CDR3 coding sequence is TGCGCCAGCAGCTTGGATAGTCTTGACTACCAGCAGTACTTC. As protein: CASSLDSLDYQQYF. The rearrangement joins TRBV5-1 to TRBJ2-7, with D maybe TRBD2 (5 bases). CDR3 size: 14 residues. CDR1 and CDR2 (germline): SGHRS, YFSETQ.

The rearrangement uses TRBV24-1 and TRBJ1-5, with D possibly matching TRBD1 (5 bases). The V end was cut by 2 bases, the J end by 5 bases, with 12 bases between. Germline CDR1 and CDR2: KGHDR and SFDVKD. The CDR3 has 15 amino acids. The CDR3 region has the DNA TGTGCCACCAGTGATTCTCCAGGGAGGGATCAGCCCCAGCATTTT. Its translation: CATSDSPGRDQPQHF.

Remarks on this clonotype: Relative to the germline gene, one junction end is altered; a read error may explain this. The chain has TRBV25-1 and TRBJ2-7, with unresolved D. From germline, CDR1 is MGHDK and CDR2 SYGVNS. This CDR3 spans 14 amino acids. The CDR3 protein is CASSQDKVPDEQYF. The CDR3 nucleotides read TGCGCCAGCAGCCAAGATAAAGTGCCCGACGAGCAGTACTTC.

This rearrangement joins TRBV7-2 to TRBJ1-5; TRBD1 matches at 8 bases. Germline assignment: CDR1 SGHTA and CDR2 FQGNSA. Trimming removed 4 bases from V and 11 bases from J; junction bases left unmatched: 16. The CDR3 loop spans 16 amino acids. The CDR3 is CASSSQSTDRAIAQHF. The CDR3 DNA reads TGTGCCAGCAGCTCTCAGAGCACGGACAGGGCTATAGCCCAGCATTTT.

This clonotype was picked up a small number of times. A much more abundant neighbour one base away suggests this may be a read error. In DNA, the CDR3 is TGTGCCACCAGGACAGCGAACACTGAAGCTTTCTTT. Translated: CATRTANTEAFF. The gene calls are TRBV24-1 and TRBJ1-1; possible D gene TRBD1, 5 bases. Germline lookup yields CDR1 KGHDR and CDR2 SFDVKD. Deletions cut 7 bases from V and 1 base from J, with 6 bases between. CDR3 length equals 12 residues.